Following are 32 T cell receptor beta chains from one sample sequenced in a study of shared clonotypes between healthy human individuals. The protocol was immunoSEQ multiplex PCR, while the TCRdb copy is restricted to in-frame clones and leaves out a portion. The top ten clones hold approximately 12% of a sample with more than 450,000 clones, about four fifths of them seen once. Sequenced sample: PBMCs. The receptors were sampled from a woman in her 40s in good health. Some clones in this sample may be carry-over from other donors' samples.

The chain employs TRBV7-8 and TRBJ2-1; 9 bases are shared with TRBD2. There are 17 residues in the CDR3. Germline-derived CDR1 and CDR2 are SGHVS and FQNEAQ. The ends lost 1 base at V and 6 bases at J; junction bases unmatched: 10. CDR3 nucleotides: TGTGCCAGCAGCTTAGTTCGAGCGGGAGGAGATATCAATGAGCAGTTCTTC. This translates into CASSLVRAGGDINEQFF.

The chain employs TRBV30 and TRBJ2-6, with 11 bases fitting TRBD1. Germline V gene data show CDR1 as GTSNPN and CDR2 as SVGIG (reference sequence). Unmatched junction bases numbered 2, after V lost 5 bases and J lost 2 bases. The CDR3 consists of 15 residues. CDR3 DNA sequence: TGTGCCTGGGGACAGGGGGCGGCTGGGGCCAACGTCCTGACTTTC. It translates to CAWGQGAAGANVLTF.

The CDR3 reads CSVVDDYEQYF. The CDR3 DNA reads TGCAGCGTTGTTGACGACTACGAGCAGTACTTC. The chain is built from TRBV29-1 and TRBJ2-5; D uncertain. The J call may be in error: the DNA end matches TRBJ2-7 better. CDR1 is SQVTM and CDR2 is ANQGSEA in the germline V gene. This CDR3 region has 11 residues.

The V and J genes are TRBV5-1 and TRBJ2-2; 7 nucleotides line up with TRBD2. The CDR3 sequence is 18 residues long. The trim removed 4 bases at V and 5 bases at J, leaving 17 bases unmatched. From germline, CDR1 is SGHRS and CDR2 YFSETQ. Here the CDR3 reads CASSGTGGGDFGTGELFF. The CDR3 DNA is TGCGCCAGCAGCGGCACCGGGGGAGGGGATTTTGGGACCGGGGAGCTGTTTTTT.

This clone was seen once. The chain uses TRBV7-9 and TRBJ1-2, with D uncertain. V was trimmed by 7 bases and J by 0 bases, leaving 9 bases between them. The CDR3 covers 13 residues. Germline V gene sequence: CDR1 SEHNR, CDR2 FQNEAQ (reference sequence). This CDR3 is CASIRGSNYGYTF. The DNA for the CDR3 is TGTGCCAGCATCCGAGGGTCTAACTATGGCTACACCTTC.

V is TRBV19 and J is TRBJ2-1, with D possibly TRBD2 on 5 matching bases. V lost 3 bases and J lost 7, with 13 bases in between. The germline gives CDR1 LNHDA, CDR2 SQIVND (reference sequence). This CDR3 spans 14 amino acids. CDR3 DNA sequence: TGTGCCAGTAGTATGTGGAGCGGCGAAAATGAGCAGTTCTTC. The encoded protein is CASSMWSGENEQFF.

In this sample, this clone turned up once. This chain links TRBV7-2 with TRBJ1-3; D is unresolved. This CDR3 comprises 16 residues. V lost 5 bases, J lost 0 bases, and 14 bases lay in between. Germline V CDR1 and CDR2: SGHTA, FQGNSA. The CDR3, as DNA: TGTGCCAGCAGCACTTACAGCGGGAACTCTGGAAACACCATATATTTT. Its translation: CASSTYSGNSGNTIYF. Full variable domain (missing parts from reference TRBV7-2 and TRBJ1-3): GAGVSQSPSNKVTEKGKDVELRCDPISGHTALYWYRQSLGQGLEFLIYFQGNSAPDKSGLPSDRFSAERTGGSVSTLTIQRTQQEDSAVYLCASSTYSGNSGNTIYFGEGSWLTVV.

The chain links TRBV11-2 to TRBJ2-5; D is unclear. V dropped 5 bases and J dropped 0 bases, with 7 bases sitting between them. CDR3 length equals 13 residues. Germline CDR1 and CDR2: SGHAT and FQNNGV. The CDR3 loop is CASSPGYQETQYF. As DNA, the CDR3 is TGTGCCAGCAGCCCCGGGTACCAAGAGACCCAGTACTTC.

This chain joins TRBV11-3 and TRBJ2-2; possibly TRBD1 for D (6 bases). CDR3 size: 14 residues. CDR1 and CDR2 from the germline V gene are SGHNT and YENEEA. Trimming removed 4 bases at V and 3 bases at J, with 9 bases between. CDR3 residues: CASSSGQYTGELFF. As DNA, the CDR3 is TGTGCCAGCAGCTCCGGACAGTACACCGGGGAGCTGTTTTTT.

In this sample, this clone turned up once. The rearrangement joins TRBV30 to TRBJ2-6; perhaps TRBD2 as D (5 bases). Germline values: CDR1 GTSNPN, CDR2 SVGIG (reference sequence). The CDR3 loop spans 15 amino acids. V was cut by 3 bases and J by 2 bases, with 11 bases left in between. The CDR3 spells CAWSTYGAGANVLTF. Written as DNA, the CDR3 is TGTGCCTGGAGCACCTACGGGGCTGGGGCCAACGTCCTGACTTTC. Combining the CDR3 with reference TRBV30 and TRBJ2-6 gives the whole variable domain SQTIHQWPATLVQPVGSPLSLECTVEGTSNPNLYWYRQAAGRGLQLLFYSVGIGQISSEVPQNLSASRPQDRQFILSSKKLLLSDSGFYLCAWSTYGAGANVLTFGAGSRLTVL.

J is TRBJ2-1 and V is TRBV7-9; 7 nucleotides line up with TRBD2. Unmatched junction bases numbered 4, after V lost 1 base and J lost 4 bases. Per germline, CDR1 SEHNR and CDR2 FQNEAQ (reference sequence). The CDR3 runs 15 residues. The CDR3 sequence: CASSLDGGGYNEQFF. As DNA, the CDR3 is TGTGCCAGCAGCTTAGATGGGGGAGGGTACAATGAGCAGTTCTTC. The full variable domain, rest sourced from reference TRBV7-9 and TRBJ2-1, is DTGVSQNPRHKITKRGQNVTFRCDPISEHNRLYWYRQTLGQGPEFLTYFQNEAQLEKSRLLSDRFSAERPKGSFSTLEIQRTEQGDSAMYLCASSLDGGGYNEQFFGPGTRLTVL.

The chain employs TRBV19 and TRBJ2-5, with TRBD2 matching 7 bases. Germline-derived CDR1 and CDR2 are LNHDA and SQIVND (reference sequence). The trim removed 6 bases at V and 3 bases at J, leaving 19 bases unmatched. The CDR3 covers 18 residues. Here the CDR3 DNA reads TGTGCCAGTAGCATGTGGATGGTGGCTAGCGGTCCCGAAGAGACCCAGTACTTC. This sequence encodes CASSMWMVASGPEETQYF.

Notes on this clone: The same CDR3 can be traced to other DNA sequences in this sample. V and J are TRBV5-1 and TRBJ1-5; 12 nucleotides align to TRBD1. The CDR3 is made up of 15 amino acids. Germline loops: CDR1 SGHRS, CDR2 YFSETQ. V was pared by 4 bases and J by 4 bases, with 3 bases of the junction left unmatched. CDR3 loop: CASSPGQGANQPQHF. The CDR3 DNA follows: TGCGCCAGCAGCCCGGGACAGGGGGCTAATCAGCCCCAGCATTTT.

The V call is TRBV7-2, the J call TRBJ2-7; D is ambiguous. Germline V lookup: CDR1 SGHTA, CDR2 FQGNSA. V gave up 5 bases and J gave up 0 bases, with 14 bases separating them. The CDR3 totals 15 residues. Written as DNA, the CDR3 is TGTGCCAGCAGCCTCAGTTCCCAGAGCTCCTACGAGCAGTACTTC. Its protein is CASSLSSQSSYEQYF.

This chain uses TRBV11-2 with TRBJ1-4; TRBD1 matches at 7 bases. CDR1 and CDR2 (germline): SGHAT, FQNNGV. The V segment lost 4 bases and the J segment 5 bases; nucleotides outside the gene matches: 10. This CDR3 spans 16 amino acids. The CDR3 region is CASSWGDRVGNEKLFF. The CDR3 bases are TGTGCCAGCAGCTGGGGAGACAGGGTTGGGAATGAAAAACTGTTTTTT.

CDR3 nucleotides: TGTGCCAGCAGCTCCCCTTTAGGGCTAGCGGGCACAGATACGCAGTATTTT. Protein product: CASSSPLGLAGTDTQYF. The chain has TRBV13 and TRBJ2-3; TRBD2 matches 7 bases. Trimming at V came to 4 bases and at J to 1 base, leaving 11 bases not matched to a gene. The CDR3 spans 17 residues. The germline gives CDR1 PRHDT, CDR2 FYEKMQ (reference sequence).

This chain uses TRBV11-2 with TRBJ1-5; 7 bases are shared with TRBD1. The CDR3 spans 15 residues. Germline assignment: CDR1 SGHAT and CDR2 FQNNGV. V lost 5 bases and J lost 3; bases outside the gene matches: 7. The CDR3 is CASSLAGGPNQPQHF. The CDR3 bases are TGTGCCAGCAGCCTCGCAGGGGGACCCAATCAGCCCCAGCATTTT. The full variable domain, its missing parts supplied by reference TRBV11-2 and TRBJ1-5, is EAGVAQSPRYKIIEKRQSVAFWCNPISGHATLYWYQQILGQGPKLLIQFQNNGVVDDSQLPKDRFSAERLKGVDSTLKIQPAKLEDSAVYLCASSLAGGPNQPQHFGDGTRLSIL.

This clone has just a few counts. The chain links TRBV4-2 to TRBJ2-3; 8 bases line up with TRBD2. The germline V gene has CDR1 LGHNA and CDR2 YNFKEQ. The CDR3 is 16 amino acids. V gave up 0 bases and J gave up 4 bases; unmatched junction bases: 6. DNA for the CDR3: TGTGCCAGCAGCCAAGAAGGGGCGGGAGGAGCAGATACGCAGTATTTT. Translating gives CASSQEGAGGADTQYF.

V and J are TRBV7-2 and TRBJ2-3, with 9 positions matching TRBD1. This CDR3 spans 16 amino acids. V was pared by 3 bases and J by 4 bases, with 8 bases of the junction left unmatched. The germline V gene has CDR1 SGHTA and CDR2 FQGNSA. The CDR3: CASSLAGTGPSDTQYF. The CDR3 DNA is TGTGCCAGCAGCTTGGCCGGGACAGGGCCATCAGATACGCAGTATTTT.

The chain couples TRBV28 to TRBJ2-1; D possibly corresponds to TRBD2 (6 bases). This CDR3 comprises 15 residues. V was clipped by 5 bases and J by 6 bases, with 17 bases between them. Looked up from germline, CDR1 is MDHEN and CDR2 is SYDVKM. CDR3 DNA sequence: TGTGCCAGCAGTCCGGCGGGGATAGCTGGCAATGAGCAGTTCTTC. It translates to CASSPAGIAGNEQFF.

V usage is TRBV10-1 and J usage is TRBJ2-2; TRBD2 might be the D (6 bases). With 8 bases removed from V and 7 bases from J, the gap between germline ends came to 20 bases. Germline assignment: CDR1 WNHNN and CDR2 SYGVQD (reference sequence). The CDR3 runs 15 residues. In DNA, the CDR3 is TGCGCCAGCTCCGCGGTGGAGCCCGGGAGCGGGGAGCTGTTTTTT. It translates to CASSAVEPGSGELFF.

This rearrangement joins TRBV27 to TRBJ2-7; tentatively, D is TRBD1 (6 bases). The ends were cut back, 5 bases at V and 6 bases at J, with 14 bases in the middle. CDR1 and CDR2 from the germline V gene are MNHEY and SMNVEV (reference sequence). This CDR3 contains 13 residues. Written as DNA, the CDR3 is TGTGCCAGCAGTCCATACAGGGCCCGCGAGCAGTACTTC. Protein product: CASSPYRAREQYF.

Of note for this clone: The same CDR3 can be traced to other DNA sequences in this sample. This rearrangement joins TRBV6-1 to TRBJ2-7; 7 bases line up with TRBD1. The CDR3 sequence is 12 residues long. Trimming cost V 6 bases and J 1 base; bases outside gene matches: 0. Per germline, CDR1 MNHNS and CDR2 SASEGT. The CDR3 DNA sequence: TGTGCCAGCAGGACAGGGTCCTACGAGCAGTACTTC. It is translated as CASRTGSYEQYF.

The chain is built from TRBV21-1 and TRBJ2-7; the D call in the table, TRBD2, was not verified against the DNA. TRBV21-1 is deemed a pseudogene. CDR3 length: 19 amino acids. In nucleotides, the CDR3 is TGTGCCAGCAGCACCCCGATAAGGACTAGCGGGAGATTTTCCTACGAGCAGTACTTC. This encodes CASSTPIRTSGRFSYEQYF.

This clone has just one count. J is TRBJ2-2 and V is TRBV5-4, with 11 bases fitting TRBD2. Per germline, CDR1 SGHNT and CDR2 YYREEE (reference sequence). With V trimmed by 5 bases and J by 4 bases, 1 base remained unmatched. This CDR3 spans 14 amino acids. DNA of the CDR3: TGTGCCAGCAGGGGGACTAGCGGCACCGGGGAGCTGTTTTTT. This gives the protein CASRGTSGTGELFF.

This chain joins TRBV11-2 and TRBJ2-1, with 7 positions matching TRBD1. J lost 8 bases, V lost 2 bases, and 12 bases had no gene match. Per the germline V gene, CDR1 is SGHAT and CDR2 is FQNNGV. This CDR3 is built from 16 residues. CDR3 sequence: CASSLQGVGGIDEQFF. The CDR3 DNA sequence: TGTGCCAGCAGCTTACAGGGGGTCGGCGGAATCGATGAGCAGTTCTTC.

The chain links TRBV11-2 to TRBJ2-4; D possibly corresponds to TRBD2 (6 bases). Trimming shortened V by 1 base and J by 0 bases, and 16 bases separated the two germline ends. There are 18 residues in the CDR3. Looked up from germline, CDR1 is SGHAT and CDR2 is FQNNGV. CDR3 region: CASSLGAVAELAKNIQYF. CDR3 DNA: TGTGCCAGCAGCTTAGGAGCGGTAGCGGAGCTAGCCAAAAACATTCAGTACTTC.

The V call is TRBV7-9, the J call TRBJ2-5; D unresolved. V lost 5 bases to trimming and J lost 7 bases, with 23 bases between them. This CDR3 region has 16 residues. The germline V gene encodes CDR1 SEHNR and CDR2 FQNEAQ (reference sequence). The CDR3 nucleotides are TGTGCCAGCAGCCAAAACCCCGACGTATCCAAGATGACCCAGTACTTC. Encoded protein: CASSQNPDVSKMTQYF.

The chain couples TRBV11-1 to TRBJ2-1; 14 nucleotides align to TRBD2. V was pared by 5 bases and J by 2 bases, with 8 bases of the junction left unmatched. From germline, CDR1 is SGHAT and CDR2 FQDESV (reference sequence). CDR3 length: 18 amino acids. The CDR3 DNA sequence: TGTGCCAGCAGCCCGGGACTAGCGGGAGTATATACCTACAATGAGCAGTTCTTC. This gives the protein CASSPGLAGVYTYNEQFF.

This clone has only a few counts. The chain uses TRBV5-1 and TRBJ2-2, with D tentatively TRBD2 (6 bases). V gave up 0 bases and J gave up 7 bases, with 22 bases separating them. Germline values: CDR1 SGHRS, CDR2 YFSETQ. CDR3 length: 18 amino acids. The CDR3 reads CASSLVRDGLTTGGELFF. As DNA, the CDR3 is TGCGCCAGCAGCTTGGTTCGGGACGGACTAACTACTGGCGGGGAGCTGTTTTTT.

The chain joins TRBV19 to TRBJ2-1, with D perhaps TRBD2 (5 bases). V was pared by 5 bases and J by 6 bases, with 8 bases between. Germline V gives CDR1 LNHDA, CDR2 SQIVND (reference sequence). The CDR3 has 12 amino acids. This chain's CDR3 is CASSSRGNEQFF. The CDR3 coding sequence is TGTGCCAGTAGTTCCCGGGGCAATGAGCAGTTCTTC. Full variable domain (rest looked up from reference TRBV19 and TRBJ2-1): DGGITQSPKYLFRKEGQNVTLSCEQNLNHDAMYWYRQDPGQGLRLIYYSQIVNDFQKGDIAEGYSVSREKKESFPLTVTSAQKNPTAFYLCASSSRGNEQFFGPGTRLTVL.

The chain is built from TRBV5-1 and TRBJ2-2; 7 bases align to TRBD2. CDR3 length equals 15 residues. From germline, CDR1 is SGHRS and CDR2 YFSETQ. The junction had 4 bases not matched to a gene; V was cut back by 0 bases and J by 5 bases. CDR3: CASSLAPSGTGELFF. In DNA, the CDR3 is TGCGCCAGCAGCTTGGCACCTAGCGGTACCGGGGAGCTGTTTTTT.